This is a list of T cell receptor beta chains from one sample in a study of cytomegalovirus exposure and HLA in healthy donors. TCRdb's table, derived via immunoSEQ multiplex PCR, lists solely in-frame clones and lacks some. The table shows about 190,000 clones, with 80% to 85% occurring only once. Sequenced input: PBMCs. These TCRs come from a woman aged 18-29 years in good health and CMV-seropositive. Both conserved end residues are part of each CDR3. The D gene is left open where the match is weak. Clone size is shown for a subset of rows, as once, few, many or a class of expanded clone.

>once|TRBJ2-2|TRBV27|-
TGTGCCAGCACCTACTGGTCTGACGGGGAGCTGTTTTTT
CASTYWSDGELFF
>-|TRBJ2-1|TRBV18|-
TGTGCCAGCTCACCACACGAGAAACTAGGTCCCTACAATGAGCAGTTCTTC
CASSPHEKLGPYNEQFF
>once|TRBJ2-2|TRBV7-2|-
TGTGCCAGCAGCTTCTTACAGGTGGACGGGGAGCTGTTTTTT
CASSFLQVDGELFF
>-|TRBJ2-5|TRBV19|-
TGTGCCAGCCAGACAGAGGAAGAGACCCAGTACTTC
CASQTEEETQYF
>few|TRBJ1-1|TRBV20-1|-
TGCAGTGCTAGTCGCAGTGAAGCTTTCTTT
CSASRSEAFF
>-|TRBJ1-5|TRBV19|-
TGTGCCAGTAGTATAGGGTCCGGGGTTCAGCCCCAGCATTTT
CASSIGSGVQPQHF
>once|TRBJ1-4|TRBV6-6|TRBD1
TGTGCCAGCAGTTACCACAGGGGGCAGATAGTTGAAAAACTGTTTTTT
CASSYHRGQIVEKLFF
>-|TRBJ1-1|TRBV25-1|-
TGTGCCAGCAGTGAGCACCGGGTGGACACTGAAGCTTTCTTT
CASSEHRVDTEAFF
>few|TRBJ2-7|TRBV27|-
TGTGCCAGCAGTTTACGGGAGTTAAGCCACGAGCAGTACTTC
CASSLRELSHEQYF
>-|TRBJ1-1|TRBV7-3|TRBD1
TGTGCCAGCAGCGCCCGGGACAGTGAGAGGACTGAAGCTTTCTTT
CASSARDSERTEAFF
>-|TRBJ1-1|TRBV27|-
TGTGCCAGCAGCCCTGGCACAGCGAACACTGAAGCTTTCTTT
CASSPGTANTEAFF
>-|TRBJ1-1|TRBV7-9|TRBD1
TGTGCCAGCAGCCCGCTCCCGGGACAGCACCTGAACACTGAAGCTTTCTTT
CASSPLPGQHLNTEAFF
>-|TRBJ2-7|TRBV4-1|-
TGCGCCAGCAGCCAAGAACCCACAGGTCCAAAGGGCGAGCAGTACTTC
CASSQEPTGPKGEQYF
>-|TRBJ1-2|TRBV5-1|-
TGCGCCAGCAGCTTTACAGCCCCCATCGATGGCTACACCTTC
CASSFTAPIDGYTF
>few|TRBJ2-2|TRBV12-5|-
TGTGCTAGTGCGGTAAACGCCGGGGAGCTGTTTTTT
CASAVNAGELFF
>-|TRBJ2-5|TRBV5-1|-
TGCGCCAGCAGCCCAATGCCAGGGGACCAAGAGACCCAGTACTTC
CASSPMPGDQETQYF
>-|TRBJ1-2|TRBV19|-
TGTGCCAGCAAACAGGGACGCCCCTATGGCTACACCTTC
CASKQGRPYGYTF
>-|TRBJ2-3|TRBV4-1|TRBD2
TGCGCCAGCAGCCCCCCTAGCGGGTTCCGCACAGATACGCAGTATTTT
CASSPPSGFRTDTQYF
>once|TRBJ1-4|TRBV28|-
TGTGCCAGCAAGAGGTCTAATGAAAAACTGTTTTTT
CASKRSNEKLFF
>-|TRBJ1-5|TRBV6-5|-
TGTGCCAGCAACCCAACAGGAGAGGGCAATCAGCCCCAGCATTTT
CASNPTGEGNQPQHF
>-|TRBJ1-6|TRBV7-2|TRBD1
TGTGCCAGCAGCTCTGACAGGGCAGGGAATTCACCCCTCCACTTT
CASSSDRAGNSPLHF
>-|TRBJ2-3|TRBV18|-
TGTGCCAGCTCACGGACTCGTGATACGCAGTATTTT
CASSRTRDTQYF
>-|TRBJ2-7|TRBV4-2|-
TGTGCCAGCAGCCAAGCGCAGGCTTACGAGCAGTACTTC
CASSQAQAYEQYF
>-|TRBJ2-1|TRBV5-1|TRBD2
TGCGCCAGCAGCTTACGCGGGACTAGCGGGGGTCGCAGCTCCTACAATGAGCAGTTCTTC
CASSLRGTSGGRSSYNEQFF
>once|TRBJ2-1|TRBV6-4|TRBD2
TGTGCCAGCAGTGAATTAGGGGCGGGAGGTGAGCAGTTCTTC
CASSELGAGGEQFF
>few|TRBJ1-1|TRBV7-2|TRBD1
TGTGCCAGCAGCTCTACCGGGACAGGGGGCACTGAAGCTTTCTTT
CASSSTGTGGTEAFF
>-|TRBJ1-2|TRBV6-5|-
TGTGCCAGCAGTTACTCGGGGCAGACCTATGGCTACACCTTC
CASSYSGQTYGYTF
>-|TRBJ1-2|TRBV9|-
TGTGCCAGCAGCGTATATAACAGGGACTATGGCTACACCTTC
CASSVYNRDYGYTF
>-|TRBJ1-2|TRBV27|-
TGTGCCAGCAGTCTAGCCCAATTCGCGGGGACTGCTAACTATGGCTACACCTTC
CASSLAQFAGTANYGYTF
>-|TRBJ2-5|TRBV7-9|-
TGTGCCAGCAGCTTAACTCAATATAGACCCTCGGCGGGGACCCAGTACTTC
CASSLTQYRPSAGTQYF
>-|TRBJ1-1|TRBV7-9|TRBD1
TGTGCCAGCAGCTCGGCGCAGGGGGCGGACACTGAAGCTTTCTTT
CASSSAQGADTEAFF
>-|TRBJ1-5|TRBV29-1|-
TGCAGCGTGGCGACCGGGACACCTGGGAGTCAGCCCCAGCATTTT
CSVATGTPGSQPQHF
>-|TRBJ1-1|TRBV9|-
TGTGCCAGCAGCGTAGGGTACATGAACACTGAAGCTTTCTTT
CASSVGYMNTEAFF
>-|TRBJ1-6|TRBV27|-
TGTGCCAGCAGTTTTTCCGGGTCCTATAATTCACCCCTCCACTTT
CASSFSGSYNSPLHF
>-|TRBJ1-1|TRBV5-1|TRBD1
TGCGCCAGCAGCCCAGACAGGGCCGTGAACACTGAAGCTTTCTTT
CASSPDRAVNTEAFF
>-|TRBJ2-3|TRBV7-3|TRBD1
TGTGCCAGCAGCTCGGGGACAGGGAGCACAGATACGCAGTATTTT
CASSSGTGSTDTQYF
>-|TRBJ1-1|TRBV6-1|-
TGTGCCAGCATGCCGGGACACCTCACTGAAGCTTTCTTT
CASMPGHLTEAFF
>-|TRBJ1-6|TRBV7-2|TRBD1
TGTGCCAGCAGCTTAGGACAGGGGTTTGGGGCCTACTCACCCCTCCACTTT
CASSLGQGFGAYSPLHF
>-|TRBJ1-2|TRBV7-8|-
TGTGCCAGCAGTTCAGCGGACAGCTGGGGAGACTATGGCTACACCTTC
CASSSADSWGDYGYTF
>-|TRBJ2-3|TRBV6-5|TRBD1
TGTGCCAGCAGTCTAACGACAGGGAGCGCAGATACGCAGTATTTT
CASSLTTGSADTQYF
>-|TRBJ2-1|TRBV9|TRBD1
TGTGCCAGCAGCGTAGGTGGGGACAGGGCCCATTCGGAGCAGTTCTTC
CASSVGGDRAHSEQFF
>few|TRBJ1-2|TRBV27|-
TGTGCCAGCAGTTTAACCTACAGGGATGGCTACACCTTC
CASSLTYRDGYTF
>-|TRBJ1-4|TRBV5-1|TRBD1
TGCGCCAGCAGCTTGGTGGCGGCAGGGGGCGAAAAACTGTTTTTT
CASSLVAAGGEKLFF
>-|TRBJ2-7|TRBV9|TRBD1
TGTGCCAGCAGCGTAGGGACAGGGGCCTACGAGCAGTACTTC
CASSVGTGAYEQYF
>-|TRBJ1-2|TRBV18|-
TGTGCCAGCTCACAGGGAGATGGCTACACCTTC
CASSQGDGYTF